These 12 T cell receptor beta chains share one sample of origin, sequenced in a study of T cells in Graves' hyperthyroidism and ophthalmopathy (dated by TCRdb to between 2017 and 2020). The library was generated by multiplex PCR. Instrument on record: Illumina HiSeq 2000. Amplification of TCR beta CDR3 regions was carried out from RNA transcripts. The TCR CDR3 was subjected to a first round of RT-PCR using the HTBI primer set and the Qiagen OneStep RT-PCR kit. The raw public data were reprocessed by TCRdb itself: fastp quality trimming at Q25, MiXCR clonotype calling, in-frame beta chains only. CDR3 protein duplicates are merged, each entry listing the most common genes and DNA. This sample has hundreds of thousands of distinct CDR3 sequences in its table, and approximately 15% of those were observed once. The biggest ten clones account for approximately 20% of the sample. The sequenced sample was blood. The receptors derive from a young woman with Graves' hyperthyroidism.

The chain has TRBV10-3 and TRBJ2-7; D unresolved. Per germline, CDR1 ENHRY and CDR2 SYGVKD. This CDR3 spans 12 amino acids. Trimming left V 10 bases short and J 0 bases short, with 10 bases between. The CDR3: CATYGDSYEQYF. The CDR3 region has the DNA TGTGCCACCTATGGCGACTCCTACGAGCAGTACTTC.

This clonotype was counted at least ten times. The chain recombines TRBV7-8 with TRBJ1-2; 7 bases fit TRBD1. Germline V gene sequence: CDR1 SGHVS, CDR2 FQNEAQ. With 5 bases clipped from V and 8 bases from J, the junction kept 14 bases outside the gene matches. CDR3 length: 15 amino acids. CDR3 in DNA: TGTGCCAGCAGCGCCGACAGGGTCTCTCGGCGGGGCTACACCTTC. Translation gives CASSADRVSRRGYTF.

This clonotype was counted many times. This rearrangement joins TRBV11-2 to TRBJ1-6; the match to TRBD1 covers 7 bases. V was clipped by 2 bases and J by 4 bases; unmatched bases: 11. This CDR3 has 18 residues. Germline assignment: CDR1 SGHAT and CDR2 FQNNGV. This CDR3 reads CASSLTGDSWDYNSPLHF. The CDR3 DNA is TGTGCCAGCAGCTTAACAGGGGATTCCTGGGATTATAATTCACCCCTCCACTTT. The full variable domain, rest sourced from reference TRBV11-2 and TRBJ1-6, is EAGVAQSPRYKIIEKRQSVAFWCNPISGHATLYWYQQILGQGPKLLIQFQNNGVVDDSQLPKDRFSAERLKGVDSTLKIQPAKLEDSAVYLCASSLTGDSWDYNSPLHFGNGTRLTVT.

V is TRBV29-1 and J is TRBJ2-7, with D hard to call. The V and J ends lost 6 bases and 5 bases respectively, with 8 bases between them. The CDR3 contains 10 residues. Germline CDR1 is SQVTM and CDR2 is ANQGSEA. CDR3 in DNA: TGCAGCGTGGGTCTAAACGAGCAGTACTTC. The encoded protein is CSVGLNEQYF.

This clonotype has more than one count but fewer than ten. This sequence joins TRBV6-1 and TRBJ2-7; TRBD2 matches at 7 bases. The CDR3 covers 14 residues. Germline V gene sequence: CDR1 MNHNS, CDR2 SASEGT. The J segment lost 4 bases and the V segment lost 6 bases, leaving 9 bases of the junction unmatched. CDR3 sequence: CASRGGVGRYEQYF. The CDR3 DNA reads TGTGCCAGCAGGGGGGGGGTTGGGAGGTACGAGCAGTACTTC.

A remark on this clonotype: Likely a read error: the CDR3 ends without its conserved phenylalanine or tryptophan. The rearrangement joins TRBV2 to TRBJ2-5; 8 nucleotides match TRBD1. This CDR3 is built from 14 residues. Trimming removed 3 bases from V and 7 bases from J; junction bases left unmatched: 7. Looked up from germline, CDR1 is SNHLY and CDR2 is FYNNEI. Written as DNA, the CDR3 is TGTGCCAGCAGTGAGGACAGGGCGACCAGGACCCAGTACCTC. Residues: CASSEDRATRTQYL.

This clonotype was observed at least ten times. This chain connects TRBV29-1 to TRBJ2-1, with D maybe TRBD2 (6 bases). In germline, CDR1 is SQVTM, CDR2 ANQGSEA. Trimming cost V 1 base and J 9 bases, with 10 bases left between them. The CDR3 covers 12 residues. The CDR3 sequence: CSVEARGGEQFF. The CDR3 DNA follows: TGCAGCGTTGAAGCGAGGGGAGGTGAGCAGTTCTTC.

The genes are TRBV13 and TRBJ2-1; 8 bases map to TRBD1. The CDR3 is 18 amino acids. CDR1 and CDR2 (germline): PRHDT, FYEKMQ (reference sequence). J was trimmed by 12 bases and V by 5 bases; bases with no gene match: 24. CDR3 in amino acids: CASSPNLAKTGDLGWQFF. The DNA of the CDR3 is TGTGCCAGCAGCCCGAACCTGGCAAAGACAGGGGACCTGGGATGGCAGTTCTTC. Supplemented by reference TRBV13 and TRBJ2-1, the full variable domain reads AAGVIQSPRHLIKEKRETATLKCYPIPRHDTVYWYQQGPGQDPQFLISFYEKMQSDKGSIPDRFSAQQFSDYHSELNMSSLELGDSALYFCASSPNLAKTGDLGWQFFGPGTRLTVL.

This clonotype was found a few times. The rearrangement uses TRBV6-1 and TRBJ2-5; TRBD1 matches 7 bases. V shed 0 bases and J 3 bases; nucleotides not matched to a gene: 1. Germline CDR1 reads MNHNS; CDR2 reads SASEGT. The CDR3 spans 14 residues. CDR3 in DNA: TGTGCCAGCAGTGAAGCGGACAGGAAAGAGACCCAGTACTTC. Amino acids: CASSEADRKETQYF.

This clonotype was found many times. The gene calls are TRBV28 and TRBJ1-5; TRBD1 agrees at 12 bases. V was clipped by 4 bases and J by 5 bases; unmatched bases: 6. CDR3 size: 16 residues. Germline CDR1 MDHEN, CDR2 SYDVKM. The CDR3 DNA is TGTGCCAGCAGTTCCCTGGGACAGGGGGCGTATCAGCCCCAGCATTTT. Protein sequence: CASSSLGQGAYQPQHF.

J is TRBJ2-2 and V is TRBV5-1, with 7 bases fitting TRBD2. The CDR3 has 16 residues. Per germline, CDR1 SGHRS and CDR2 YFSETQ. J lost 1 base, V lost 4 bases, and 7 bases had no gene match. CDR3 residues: CASSLMAGVNTGELFF. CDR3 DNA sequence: TGCGCCAGCAGCCTCATGGCGGGAGTGAACACCGGGGAGCTGTTTTTT.

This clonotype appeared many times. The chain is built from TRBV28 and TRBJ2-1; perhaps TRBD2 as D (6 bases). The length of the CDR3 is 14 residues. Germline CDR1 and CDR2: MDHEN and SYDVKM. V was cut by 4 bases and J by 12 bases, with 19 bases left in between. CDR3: CASSSPPGGTRQFF. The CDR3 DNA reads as TGTGCCAGCAGTTCCCCCCCAGGCGGGACGAGGCAGTTCTTC. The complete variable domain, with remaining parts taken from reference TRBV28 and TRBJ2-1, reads DVKVTQSSRYLVKRTGEKVFLECVQDMDHENMFWYRQDPGLGLRLIYFSYDVKMKEKGDIPEGYSVSREKKERFSLILESASTNQTSMYLCASSSPPGGTRQFFGPGTRLTVL.